This T cell receptor (beta chain) appears in the sequencing data of a study of shared clonotypes between healthy human individuals. Study-wide findings and caveats: Represented genetic and exposure-history diversity was restricted by having few donors.

Here immunoSEQ multiplex PCR was the method, and the copy in TCRdb shows in-frame clones only, minus some. This table holds 2 million to 3 million clones, roughly 93% found once. Regarding this clone: Antigen specificity is unknown.

The junction had 16 bases not matched to a gene; V was cut back by 3 bases and J by 5 bases. The CDR3 contains 18 residues. The germline V gene has CDR1 KGHSH and CDR2 LQKENI. Sequenced material: naive CD4+ T cells from PBMCs. The subset: CD45RA+ positively selected. The receptor was derived from a man aged 18 to 30 in good health. Some clones in this sample may be carry-over from other donors' samples. The chain couples TRBV18 to TRBJ2-7, with 10 bases identical to TRBD2. The CDR3 reads CASSPYLRASGSINEQYF. CDR3 nucleotides: TGTGCCAGCTCACCGTATCTTAGGGCTAGCGGGAGCATAAACGAGCAGTACTTC.